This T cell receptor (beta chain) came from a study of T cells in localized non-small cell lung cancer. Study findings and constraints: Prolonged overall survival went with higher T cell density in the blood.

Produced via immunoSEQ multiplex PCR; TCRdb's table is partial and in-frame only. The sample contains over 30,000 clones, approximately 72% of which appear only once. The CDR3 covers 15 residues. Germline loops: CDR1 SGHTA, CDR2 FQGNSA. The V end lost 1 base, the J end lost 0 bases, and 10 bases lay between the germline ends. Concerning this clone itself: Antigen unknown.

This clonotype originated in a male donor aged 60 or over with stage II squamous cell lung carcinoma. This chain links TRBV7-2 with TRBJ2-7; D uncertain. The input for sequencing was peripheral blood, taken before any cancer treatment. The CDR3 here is CASSLVSTSSYEQYF. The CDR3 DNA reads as TGTGCCAGCAGCTTAGTTTCTACAAGCTCCTACGAGCAGTACTTC.